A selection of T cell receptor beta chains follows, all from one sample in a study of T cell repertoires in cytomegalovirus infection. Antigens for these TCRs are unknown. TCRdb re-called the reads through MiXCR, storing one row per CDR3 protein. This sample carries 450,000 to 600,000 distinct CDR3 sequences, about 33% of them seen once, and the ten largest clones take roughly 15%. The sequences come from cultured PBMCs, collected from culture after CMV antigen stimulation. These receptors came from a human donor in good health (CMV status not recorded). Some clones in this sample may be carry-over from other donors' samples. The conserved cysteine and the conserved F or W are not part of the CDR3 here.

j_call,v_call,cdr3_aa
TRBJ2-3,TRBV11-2,ASSPPGASGSRTDTQY
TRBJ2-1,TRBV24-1,ATSDFLAGGPF
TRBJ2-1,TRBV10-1,ASSEGLAGGSQF
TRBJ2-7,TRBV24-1,ATSDWGQDDEQY
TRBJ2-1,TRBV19,ASSTRQKEQF
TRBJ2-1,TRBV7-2,ASSIGLQYNEQF
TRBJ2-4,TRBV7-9,ASSSLGGRFAKNIQY
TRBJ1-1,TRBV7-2,ASSLDASTEAF
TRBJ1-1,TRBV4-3,ASSQRRGAPEAF
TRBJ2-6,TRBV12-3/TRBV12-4,ASSPTGNSGANVLT
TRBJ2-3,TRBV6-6,ASRDRQGNTQY
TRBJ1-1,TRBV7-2,ASSLWWGEAEAF
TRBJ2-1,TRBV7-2,ASSLVGGRGSYNEQF
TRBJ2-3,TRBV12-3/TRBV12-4,ASSETSTDTQY
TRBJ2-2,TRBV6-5,ASGNPGELF
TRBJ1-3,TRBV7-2,ASSGTGGFGNTIY
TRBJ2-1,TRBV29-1,SAVWLAGNSNEQF
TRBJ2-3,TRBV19,ASSARDRAGDTQY
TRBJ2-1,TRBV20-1,SARVRTSGRGSSYNEQF
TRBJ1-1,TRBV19,ASSTSGTGGLVRTEAF
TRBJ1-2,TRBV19,ASSIVEGLYGYT
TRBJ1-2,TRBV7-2,ASSLGVQGGRYGYT
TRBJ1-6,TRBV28,ATLGWDQYLGSPLH
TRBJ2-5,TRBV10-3,AISREPGGETQY
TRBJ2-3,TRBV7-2,ASSLAIGGPRRKQY
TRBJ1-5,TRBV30,AWASRGVGNQPQH
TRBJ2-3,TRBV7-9,ASSSGTIRTDTQY
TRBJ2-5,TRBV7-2,ASSLELAGAQQTQY
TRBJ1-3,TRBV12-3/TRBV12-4,ASGGGSSGNTIY
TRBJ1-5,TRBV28,ASSPGTGGIDSNQPQH
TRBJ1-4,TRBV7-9,ASSARTGGGEKLF